Shown below are 31 T cell receptor beta chains from a single sample sequenced in a study of cytomegalovirus exposure and HLA in healthy donors. The study ran its PCR with 60 Vbeta and 13 Jbeta primers. Sequenced by immunoSEQ multiplex PCR; TCRdb stores in-frame clones only, minus some. The sample yields 100,000 to 150,000 clones, about three quarters seen once. The sample comprised PBMCs. Receptor source: a man aged 25 to 40 in good health and CMV-seronegative.

V usage is TRBV4-2 and J usage is TRBJ2-7; a weak D match, TRBD1 (6 bases). The V and J ends lost 1 base and 2 bases respectively, with 6 bases between them. The length of the CDR3 is 13 residues. Germline V lookup: CDR1 LGHNA, CDR2 YNFKEQ. The CDR3 nucleotides read TGTGCCAGCAGCCAAGCAGGGGCCTACGAGCAGTACTTC. Translating it yields CASSQAGAYEQYF.

This sequence joins TRBV28 and TRBJ1-4, with D hard to call. With 5 bases removed from V and 6 bases from J, the gap between germline ends came to 25 bases. Germline V gene lookup returns CDR1 MDHEN and CDR2 SYDVKM. The CDR3 loop spans 18 amino acids. This CDR3 is CASSPHRTRLRIDEKLFF. The CDR3 nucleotides are TGTGCCAGCAGTCCCCACCGGACTCGCCTTCGGATAGATGAAAAACTGTTTTTT.

This clone was detected a few times. This chain links TRBV30 with TRBJ1-1, with 7 nucleotides matching TRBD1. The CDR3 has 15 amino acids. The junction had 10 bases not matched to a gene; V was cut back by 0 bases and J by 6 bases. CDR1 and CDR2 from the germline V gene are GTSNPN and SVGIG (reference sequence). The CDR3 protein is CAWSVSSRGAAEAFF. In DNA form, the CDR3 reads TGTGCCTGGAGTGTATCTTCCAGGGGGGCCGCTGAAGCTTTCTTT.

This sequence joins TRBV2 and TRBJ1-6; TRBD1 might be the D (5 bases). Germline loops: CDR1 SNHLY, CDR2 FYNNEI. V shed 4 bases and J shed 7 bases, with 11 bases lying between them. The CDR3 extends over 14 amino acids. The CDR3 region is CASSGGPWNSPLHF. DNA of the CDR3: TGTGCCAGCAGTGGGGGCCCATGGAATTCACCCCTCCACTTT.

This chain connects TRBV6-6 to TRBJ2-3, with 9 bases lining up with TRBD2. Germline V gene data show CDR1 as MNHNY and CDR2 as SVGAGI (reference sequence). The V and J ends lost 7 bases and 5 bases, in that order; junction bases with no gene match: 4. CDR3 size: 13 residues. This CDR3 is CASKAGGLDTQYF. Written as DNA, the CDR3 is TGTGCCAGCAAGGCGGGGGGGCTAGATACGCAGTATTTT.

In its sample, this clone was seen a few times. The chain uses TRBV5-3 and TRBJ1-1, with 9 bases lining up with TRBD1. TRBV5-3 is an open reading frame whose function is uncertain. J lost 5 bases, V lost 0 bases, and 8 bases had no gene match. CDR3 size: 16 residues. The CDR3 bases are TGTGCCAGAAGCTTGGCTCTGACAGGGGGATGGACTGAAGCTTTCTTT. This sequence encodes CARSLALTGGWTEAFF.

This chain links TRBV4-1 with TRBJ1-1, with D possibly matching TRBD1 (5 bases). Germline loops: CDR1 MGHRA, CDR2 YSYEKL. This CDR3 is 15 amino acids long. V dropped 2 bases and J dropped 1 base, with 11 bases sitting between them. CDR3 sequence reads: CASSQTPGGNTEAFF. The CDR3 bases are TGCGCCAGCAGCCAAACCCCCGGGGGGAACACTGAAGCTTTCTTT.

This rearrangement joins TRBV7-3 to TRBJ2-3; 14 nucleotides line up with TRBD2. The CDR3 spans 15 residues. Trimming at V came to 5 bases and at J to 5 bases, leaving 3 bases not matched to a gene. Germline loops: CDR1 SGHTA, CDR2 FQGTGA. CDR3 region: CASSRLAGGLDTQYF. In nucleotides, the CDR3 is TGTGCCAGCAGCAGACTAGCGGGGGGGCTAGATACGCAGTATTTT.

CDR3 coding DNA: TGCGCCAGCAGCGTCACCGGGACAGGCAAAAACATTCAGTACTTC. It specifies CASSVTGTGKNIQYF. This chain links TRBV5-1 with TRBJ2-4; 8 nucleotides align to TRBD1. Germline trimming cut 4 bases from V and 3 bases from J; bases unmatched to any gene: 6. CDR1 and CDR2 from the germline V gene are SGHRS and YFSETQ. The CDR3 has 15 residues.

This clone showed up just a few times. This chain joins TRBV15 and TRBJ1-5, with unresolved D. From germline, CDR1 is LNHNV and CDR2 YYDKDF (reference sequence). The CDR3 is 13 amino acids. V was cut by 0 bases and J by 6 bases, with 6 bases left in between. The CDR3 DNA sequence: TGTGCCACCAGCAGAGATCCGGGTCAGCCCCAGCATTTT. Translating gives CATSRDPGQPQHF.

This chain connects TRBV7-8 to TRBJ1-6, with D unresolved. This CDR3 comprises 14 residues. CDR1 is SGHVS and CDR2 is FQNEAQ in the germline V gene. V gave up 2 bases and J gave up 10 bases, with 12 bases separating them. The chain's CDR3 is CASSLNLVRSPLHF. CDR3 coding DNA: TGTGCCAGCAGCTTAAATCTAGTACGGTCACCCCTCCACTTT.

The rearrangement joins TRBV10-3 to TRBJ1-3; 9 bases map to TRBD1. The germline gives CDR1 ENHRY, CDR2 SYGVKD. Losses at the gene ends were 8 bases for V and 3 bases for J; bases not matched to a gene: 5. This CDR3 is 14 amino acids long. The CDR3 spells CAIGTGFSGNTIYF. The CDR3 DNA reads as TGTGCCATCGGGACAGGGTTTAGTGGAAACACCATATATTTT.

About this clone itself: A junction boundary mismatches the germline segment, possibly from a read error. V usage is TRBV19 and J usage is TRBJ2-7, with TRBD1 matching 7 bases. This CDR3 contains 15 residues. Germline assignment: CDR1 LNHDA and CDR2 SQIVND (reference sequence). The CDR3 loop is CARSISGGGSYEQYF. CDR3 coding DNA: TGTGCCAGGAGTATTTCAGGGGGTGGATCCTACGAGCAGTACTTC. The variable domain in full, completed from reference TRBV19 and TRBJ2-7, reads DGGITQSPKYLFRKEGQNVTLSCEQNLNHDAMYWYRQDPGQGLRLIYYSQIVNDFQKGDIAEGYSVSREKKESFPLTVTSAQKNPTAFYLCARSISGGGSYEQYFGPGTRLTVT.

The chain employs TRBV7-2 and TRBJ2-1; TRBD2 agrees at 7 bases. CDR1 is SGHTA, CDR2 FQGNSA, per germline. The CDR3 has 14 amino acids. The V segment lost 5 bases and the J segment 3 bases; nucleotides outside the gene matches: 4. The CDR3 nucleotides read TGTGCCAGCAGCGTCCGGGACTACTACAATGAGCAGTTCTTC. Translation gives CASSVRDYYNEQFF.

This clone occurred a few times. The chain employs TRBV6-4 and TRBJ2-1, with a possible D match to TRBD2 (6 bases). Deletions cut 0 bases from V and 0 bases from J, with 9 bases between. The CDR3 contains 16 residues. Germline CDR1 is MRHNA and CDR2 is SNTAGT. CDR3 residues: CASSDSSGLSYNEQFF. For the CDR3, the DNA is TGTGCCAGCAGTGACTCTAGCGGTCTCTCCTACAATGAGCAGTTCTTC.

The sample holds a few counts of this clone. The chain uses TRBV11-3 and TRBJ2-2; 12 positions match TRBD2. The CDR3 length is 17 residues. After removal of 3 bases from V and 1 base from J, the junction contained 3 bases not matched to a gene. The V gene's germline CDR1 is SGHNT and CDR2 YENEEA. CDR3 residues: CASSFRTSGVNTGELFF. The CDR3, as DNA: TGTGCCAGCAGCTTTCGGACTAGCGGGGTGAACACCGGGGAGCTGTTTTTT.

CDR3 amino acids: CASSSDILYGYTF. The CDR3 DNA reads as TGTGCCAGCAGCTCAGACATACTCTATGGCTACACCTTC. This chain uses TRBV5-6 with TRBJ1-2, with D uncertain. V was shortened by 3 bases and J by 4 bases, with 10 bases between the two germline ends. CDR3 length equals 13 residues. In germline, CDR1 is SGHDT, CDR2 YYEEEE.

The gene calls are TRBV6-9 and TRBJ2-3; weak D call: TRBD1 (5 bases). CDR1 is MNHGY and CDR2 is SVAAGI in the germline V gene. The ends were cut back, 1 base at V and 2 bases at J, with 7 bases in the middle. This CDR3 spans 14 amino acids. CDR3 bases: TGTGCCAGCAGTTATTTCAGGGACACAGATACGCAGTATTTT. Translated: CASSYFRDTDTQYF.

The chain has TRBV7-2 and TRBJ2-7, with 7 bases lining up with TRBD2. The germline CDR1 and CDR2 sequences are SGHTA and FQGNSA. With V trimmed by 3 bases and J by 0 bases, 2 bases remained unmatched. This CDR3 region has 14 residues. The CDR3 DNA sequence: TGTGCCAGCAGCTTTGGCGGGAGCTCCTACGAGCAGTACTTC. Translated: CASSFGGSSYEQYF.

This clone was seen just once. The junction and the germline gene differ at one end; a read error may be behind it. V gene TRBV7-9 combines with J gene TRBJ2-1, with TRBD1 matching 11 bases. CDR3 size: 14 residues. The V gene's germline CDR1 is SEHNR and CDR2 FQNEAQ (reference sequence). DNA for the CDR3: TGTTCCAGCAGAAAGGGACAGGGGGAAGTTGAGCAGTTCTTC. Residues: CSSRKGQGEVEQFF.

This sequence joins TRBV7-2 and TRBJ2-2; 12 nucleotides match TRBD2. V lost 5 bases, J lost 6 bases, and 10 bases stayed unmatched. Germline V CDR1 and CDR2: SGHTA, FQGNSA. CDR3 length equals 17 residues. The CDR3 reads CASSPLAGGPYSGELFF. The CDR3 nucleotides read TGTGCCAGCAGCCCTCTAGCGGGGGGGCCGTATTCCGGGGAGCTGTTTTTT.

V and J are TRBV5-6 and TRBJ1-2; no clear D. Germline CDR1 reads SGHDT; CDR2 reads YYEEEE. V was clipped by 0 bases and J by 8 bases, with 14 bases between them. The CDR3 sequence is 14 residues long. This CDR3 is CASSLARAVWGYTF. The CDR3 DNA reads TGTGCCAGCAGCTTGGCGAGGGCGGTTTGGGGCTACACCTTC.

This clone occurred once. The chain links TRBV27 to TRBJ2-7, with TRBD2 identical over 10 bases. The CDR3 consists of 16 residues. The germline CDR1 and CDR2 sequences are MNHEY and SMNVEV (reference sequence). Trimming took 3 bases from V and 3 from J; bases not matched to a gene: 8. CDR3 nucleotide sequence: TGTGCCAGCAGTTTGGCCAATAGCGGGGGGTTCTACGAGCAGTACTTC. Amino acid sequence: CASSLANSGGFYEQYF.

The chain links TRBV7-9 to TRBJ2-5; 7 bases are a match to TRBD2. V lost 5 bases to trimming and J lost 5 bases; unmatched junction nucleotides: 14. Germline V gives CDR1 SEHNR, CDR2 FQNEAQ (reference sequence). The CDR3 length is 16 residues. The CDR3 region has the DNA TGTGCCAGCAGCGACATCACTAGCGTTGTGGCGGAGACCCAGTACTTC. This sequence encodes CASSDITSVVAETQYF.

The rearrangement uses TRBV6-4 and TRBJ1-2; 9 nucleotides agree with TRBD1. Looked up from germline, CDR1 is MRHNA and CDR2 is SNTAGT. Trimming cost V 4 bases and J 5 bases; bases outside gene matches: 8. The CDR3 is 15 residues long. The CDR3 loop is CASSATGGAGYGYTF. CDR3 sequence (DNA): TGTGCCAGCAGTGCCACAGGGGGCGCGGGGTATGGCTACACCTTC.

This chain uses TRBV7-9 with TRBJ2-2; the D gene is possibly TRBD2 (6 bases). The germline CDR1 and CDR2 sequences are SEHNR and FQNEAQ (reference sequence). V was trimmed by 3 bases and J by 7 bases, leaving 15 bases between them. This CDR3 contains 15 residues. The CDR3 spells CASSFQGGIGGELFF. The DNA of the CDR3 is TGTGCCAGCAGCTTCCAAGGAGGGATAGGCGGGGAGCTGTTTTTT.

The J gene is TRBJ1-1, the V gene TRBV6-5; perhaps TRBD1 as D (5 bases). V was trimmed by 2 bases and J by 10 bases, leaving 14 bases between them. Germline CDR1 MNHEY, CDR2 SVGAGI. This CDR3 has 13 residues. CDR3: CASSYGGHMGAFF. For the CDR3, the DNA is TGTGCCAGCAGTTACGGTGGACACATGGGAGCTTTCTTT.

Only a few counts were recorded for this clone. The chain couples TRBV5-6 to TRBJ1-2; maybe TRBD1 (5 bases). V was shortened by 3 bases and J by 8 bases, with 11 bases between the two germline ends. Germline CDR1 SGHDT, CDR2 YYEEEE. The CDR3 has 12 amino acids. DNA of the CDR3: TGTGCCAGCAGCTCAGGGAGGGGCGGCTACACCTTC. The encoded protein is CASSSGRGGYTF.

The chain carries TRBV9 and TRBJ1-6; D uncertain. This CDR3 has 17 amino acids. Germline V gene sequence: CDR1 SGDLS, CDR2 YYNGEE. V gave up 0 bases and J gave up 6 bases, with 16 bases separating them. CDR3 DNA: TGTGCCAGCAGCGTAGCAGTCCGGGAGTCTTTTAATTCACCCCTCCACTTT. Amino acid sequence: CASSVAVRESFNSPLHF.

The chain carries TRBV19 and TRBJ1-5, with 8 bases aligning to TRBD1. V was clipped by 7 bases and J by 4 bases; unmatched bases: 9. This CDR3 has 15 amino acids. CDR1 is LNHDA, CDR2 SQIVND, per germline (reference sequence). Written as DNA, the CDR3 is TGTGCCAGTACTGTGACAGGGGTAGGGAATCAGCCCCAGCATTTT. Its protein is CASTVTGVGNQPQHF.

The chain couples TRBV25-1 to TRBJ1-4; TRBD1 aligns across 9 bases. This CDR3 is 18 amino acids long. The germline CDR1 and CDR2 sequences are MGHDK and SYGVNS. J was trimmed by 1 base and V by 5 bases; bases with no gene match: 11. CDR3 DNA sequence: TGTGCCAGCAGTTCTGTCGGGACAGGGCGGAAAACTAATGAAAAACTGTTTTTT. This encodes CASSSVGTGRKTNEKLFF.